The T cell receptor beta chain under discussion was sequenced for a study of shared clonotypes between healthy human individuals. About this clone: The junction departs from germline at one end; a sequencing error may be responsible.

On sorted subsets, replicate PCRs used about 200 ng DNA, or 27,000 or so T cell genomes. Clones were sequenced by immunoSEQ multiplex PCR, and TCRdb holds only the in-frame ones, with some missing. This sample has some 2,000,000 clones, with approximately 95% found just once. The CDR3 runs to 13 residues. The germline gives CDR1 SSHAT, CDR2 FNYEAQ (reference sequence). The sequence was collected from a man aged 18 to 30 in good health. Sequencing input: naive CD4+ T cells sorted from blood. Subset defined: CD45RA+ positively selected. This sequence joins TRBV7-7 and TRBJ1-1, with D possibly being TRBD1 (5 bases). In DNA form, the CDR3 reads TGTGCTAGCAGCGCGACAGCCAACACTGAAGCTTTCTTT. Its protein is CASSATANTEAFF.